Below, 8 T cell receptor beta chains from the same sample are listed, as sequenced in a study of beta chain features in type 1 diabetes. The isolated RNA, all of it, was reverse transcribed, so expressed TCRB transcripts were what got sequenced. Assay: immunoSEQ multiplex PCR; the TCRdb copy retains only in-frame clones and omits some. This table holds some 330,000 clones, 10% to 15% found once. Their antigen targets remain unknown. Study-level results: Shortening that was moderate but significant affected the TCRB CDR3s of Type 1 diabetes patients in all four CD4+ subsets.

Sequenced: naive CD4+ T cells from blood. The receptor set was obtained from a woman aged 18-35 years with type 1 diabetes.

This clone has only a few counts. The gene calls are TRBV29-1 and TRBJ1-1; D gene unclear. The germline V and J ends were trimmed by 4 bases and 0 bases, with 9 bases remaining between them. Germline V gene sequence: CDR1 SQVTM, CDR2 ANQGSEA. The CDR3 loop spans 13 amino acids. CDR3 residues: CSVGHSLNTEAFF. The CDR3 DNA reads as TGCAGCGTTGGGCACAGCCTGAACACTGAAGCTTTCTTT.

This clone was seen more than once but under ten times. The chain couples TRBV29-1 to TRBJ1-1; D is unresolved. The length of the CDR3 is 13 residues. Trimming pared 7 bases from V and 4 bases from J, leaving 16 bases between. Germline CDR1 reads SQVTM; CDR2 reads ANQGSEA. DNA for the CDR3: TGCAGCGCAGTGGGTCAGGCGGGCACTGAAGCTTTCTTT. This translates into CSAVGQAGTEAFF.

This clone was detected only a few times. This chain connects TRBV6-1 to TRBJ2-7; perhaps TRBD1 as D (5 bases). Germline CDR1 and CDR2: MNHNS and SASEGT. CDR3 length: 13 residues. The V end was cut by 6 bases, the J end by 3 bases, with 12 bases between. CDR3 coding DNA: TGTGCCAGCAGCACCGACAGCCGCTACGAGCAGTACTTC. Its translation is CASSTDSRYEQYF.

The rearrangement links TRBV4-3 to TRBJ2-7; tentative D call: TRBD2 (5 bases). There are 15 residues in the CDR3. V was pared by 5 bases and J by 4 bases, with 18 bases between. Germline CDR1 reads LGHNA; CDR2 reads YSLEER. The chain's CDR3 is CASSSSWVSGYEQYF. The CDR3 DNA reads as TGCGCCAGCAGCTCGTCCTGGGTCAGCGGTTACGAGCAGTACTTC.

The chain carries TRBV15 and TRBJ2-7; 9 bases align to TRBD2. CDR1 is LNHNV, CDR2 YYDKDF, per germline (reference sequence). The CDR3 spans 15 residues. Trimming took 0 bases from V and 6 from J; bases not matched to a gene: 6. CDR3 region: CATSRDWLAGREQYF. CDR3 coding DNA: TGTGCCACCAGCAGAGATTGGCTAGCGGGGCGCGAGCAGTACTTC.

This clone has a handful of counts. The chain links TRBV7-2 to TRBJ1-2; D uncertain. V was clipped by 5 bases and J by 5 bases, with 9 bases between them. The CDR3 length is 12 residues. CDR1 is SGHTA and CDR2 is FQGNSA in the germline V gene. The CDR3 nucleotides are TGTGCCAGCAGCGCTGGGGAGTATGGCTACACCTTC. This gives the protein CASSAGEYGYTF.

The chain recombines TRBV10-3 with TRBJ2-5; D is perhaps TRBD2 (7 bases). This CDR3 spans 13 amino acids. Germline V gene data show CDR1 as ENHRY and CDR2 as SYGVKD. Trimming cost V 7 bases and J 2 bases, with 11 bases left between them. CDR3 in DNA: TGTGCCATCAAGGGGGGGGTTCAAGAGACCCAGTACTTC. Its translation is CAIKGGVQETQYF.

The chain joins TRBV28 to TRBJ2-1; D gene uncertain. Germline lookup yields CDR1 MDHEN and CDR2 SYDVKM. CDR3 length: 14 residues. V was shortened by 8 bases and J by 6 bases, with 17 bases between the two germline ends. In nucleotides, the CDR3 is TGTGCCAGCTCCACGCAGAGTGGGCGCAATGAGCAGTTCTTC. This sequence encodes CASSTQSGRNEQFF.